The 25 T cell receptor beta chains listed next were all sequenced from one sample in a study of T cell responses to AZD1222 COVID-19 vaccine. TCRdb's copy holds only in-frame clones and misses some; the assay was immunoSEQ multiplex PCR. The sample includes some 120,000 clones, 90% of them seen just once. The sequenced sample was peripheral blood, obtained on day 0 of AZD1222 vaccination. Receptor source: an adult in good health.

The chain is built from TRBV5-6 and TRBJ2-7; 9 nucleotides align to TRBD2. Looked up from germline, CDR1 is SGHDT and CDR2 is YYEEEE. CDR3 length equals 18 residues. Losses at the gene ends were 1 base for V and 4 bases for J; bases not matched to a gene: 15. As DNA, the CDR3 is TGTGCCAGCAGCTTGATGGCGGGAGGGCCCTCTAGGTGGTACGAGCAGTACTTC. This codes for CASSLMAGGPSRWYEQYF.

This chain uses TRBV7-9 with TRBJ2-1; TRBD2 aligns across 9 bases. This CDR3 spans 17 amino acids. Germline CDR1 SEHNR, CDR2 FQNEAQ (reference sequence). Trimming took 5 bases from V and 5 from J; bases not matched to a gene: 13. This chain's CDR3 is CASSPPLRLAGNNEQFF. The CDR3 DNA is TGTGCCAGCAGCCCCCCCCTGAGGCTAGCGGGGAACAATGAGCAGTTCTTC.

The CDR3 sequence: CASSASGHTNTGELFF. DNA of the CDR3: TGTGCCAGCAGTGCGAGCGGGCACACGAACACCGGGGAGCTGTTTTTT. The rearrangement uses TRBV6-2 or TRBV6-3 and TRBJ2-2; D perhaps matches TRBD2 (6 bases). Germline assignment: CDR1 MNHEY and CDR2 SVGEGT. CDR3 length: 16 residues. V was trimmed by 5 bases and J by 0 bases, leaving 13 bases between them.

The genes are TRBV2 and TRBJ1-4; a weak D match, TRBD1 (5 bases). Trimming took 4 bases from V and 0 from J, leaving 9 bases between them. CDR1 and CDR2 (germline): SNHLY, FYNNEI. CDR3 length equals 15 residues. The CDR3 loop is CASSVQGPTNEKLFF. CDR3 nucleotides: TGTGCCAGCAGTGTGCAGGGCCCAACTAATGAAAAACTGTTTTTT.

The chain uses TRBV11-2 and TRBJ1-1; D gene ambiguous. Germline values: CDR1 SGHAT, CDR2 FQNNGV. V was shortened by 9 bases and J by 0 bases, with 11 bases between the two germline ends. The length of the CDR3 is 13 residues. Here the CDR3 reads CASGLNLNTEAFF. Here the CDR3 DNA reads TGTGCCAGTGGACTCAACTTGAACACTGAAGCTTTCTTT. The full variable domain, its missing parts supplied by reference TRBV11-2 and TRBJ1-1, is EAGVAQSPRYKIIEKRQSVAFWCNPISGHATLYWYQQILGQGPKLLIQFQNNGVVDDSQLPKDRFSAERLKGVDSTLKIQPAKLEDSAVYLCASGLNLNTEAFFGQGTRLTVV.

The V and J genes are TRBV5-6 and TRBJ1-1; D remains ambiguous. In germline, CDR1 is SGHDT, CDR2 YYEEEE. The CDR3 has 12 amino acids. V was cut by 1 base and J by 2 bases, with 3 bases left in between. CDR3 nucleotides: TGTGCCAGCAGCTTGAGCAACACTGAAGCTTTCTTT. This sequence encodes CASSLSNTEAFF.

This chain joins TRBV12-3 or TRBV12-4 and TRBJ2-1, with D unclear. Deletions cut 6 bases from V and 8 bases from J, with 11 bases between. This CDR3 is built from 12 residues. The CDR3 sequence: CASSPGRYEQFF. In DNA, the CDR3 is TGTGCCAGCAGCCCCGGGCGGTATGAGCAGTTCTTC.

This chain connects TRBV14 to TRBJ1-2; no reliable D call. V lost 2 bases, J lost 8 bases, and 12 bases lay in between. CDR3 length: 13 amino acids. Germline V gene data show CDR1 as SGHDN and CDR2 as FVKESK. This chain's CDR3 is CASSQTTGFGYTF. CDR3 coding DNA: TGTGCCAGCAGCCAAACTACGGGATTCGGCTACACCTTC.

The CDR3 sequence: CASRKGGDTEAFF. The DNA of the CDR3 is TGTGCCAGCAGGAAGGGGGGGGACACTGAAGCTTTCTTT. The chain uses TRBV6-1 and TRBJ1-1; weak D call: TRBD1 (6 bases). The CDR3 runs to 13 residues. Trimming removed 6 bases from V and 3 bases from J, with 11 bases in between. Per the germline V gene, CDR1 is MNHNS and CDR2 is SASEGT.

This rearrangement joins TRBV7-2 to TRBJ2-2, with a weak D call TRBD2 (5 bases). This CDR3 has 15 amino acids. The germline gives CDR1 SGHTA, CDR2 FQGNSA. V was clipped by 2 bases and J by 1 base, with 8 bases between them. CDR3 protein: CASSLYGKNTGELFF. The CDR3 nucleotides are TGTGCCAGCAGCTTATACGGGAAGAACACCGGGGAGCTGTTTTTT.

The J gene is TRBJ2-5, the V gene TRBV28, with D maybe TRBD1 (5 bases). Trimming took off 3 bases at V and 2 bases at J, with 16 bases between the two ends. Germline V gene lookup returns CDR1 MDHEN and CDR2 SYDVKM. This CDR3 contains 16 residues. Written as DNA, the CDR3 is TGTGCCAGCAGTTTCGGCAGGGTGACAAGTCAAGAGACCCAGTACTTC. Amino acids: CASSFGRVTSQETQYF.

The genes are TRBV19 and TRBJ2-7, with D possibly called TRBD1 or TRBD2 (6 bases each). CDR3 size: 15 residues. V shed 7 bases and J shed 1 base, with 17 bases lying between them. The germline CDR1 and CDR2 sequences are LNHDA and SQIVND (reference sequence). CDR3 DNA sequence: TGTGCCAGTAACGGGGGCAGCGCAGGGTCCTACGAGCAGTACTTC. It specifies CASNGGSAGSYEQYF.

V usage is TRBV29-1 and J usage is TRBJ2-3; 15 nucleotides agree with TRBD2. Germline-derived CDR1 and CDR2 are SQVTM and ANQGSEA. CDR3 length: 15 amino acids. The V segment lost 6 bases and the J segment 6 bases; nucleotides outside the gene matches: 7. In nucleotides, the CDR3 is TGCAGCGTCACCGGACTAGCGGGAGGGACCGATACGCAGTATTTT. Amino acids: CSVTGLAGGTDTQYF.

This CDR3 reads CASSLSERSYEQYF. CDR3 sequence (DNA): TGTGCCAGCAGCTTAAGCGAGCGGTCCTACGAGCAGTACTTC. The chain uses TRBV11-2 and TRBJ2-7; D may be TRBD2 (5 bases). V lost 2 bases and J lost 1, with 9 bases in between. This CDR3 comprises 14 residues. The germline V gene encodes CDR1 SGHAT and CDR2 FQNNGV. Combining the CDR3 with reference TRBV11-2 and TRBJ2-7 gives the whole variable domain EAGVAQSPRYKIIEKRQSVAFWCNPISGHATLYWYQQILGQGPKLLIQFQNNGVVDDSQLPKDRFSAERLKGVDSTLKIQPAKLEDSAVYLCASSLSERSYEQYFGPGTRLTVT.

The chain recombines TRBV28 with TRBJ2-5; TRBD2 is a possible D gene (6 bases). CDR3 length: 10 amino acids. Germline CDR1 and CDR2: MDHEN and SYDVKM. Trimming took 10 bases from V and 5 from J, leaving 8 bases between them. CDR3 amino acids: CATGGETQYF. CDR3 nucleotides: TGTGCCACTGGGGGGGAGACCCAGTACTTC.

The chain uses TRBV5-1 and TRBJ2-7, with TRBD2 identical over 12 bases. Germline CDR1 and CDR2: SGHRS and YFSETQ. V lost 0 bases and J lost 7; bases outside the gene matches: 8. This CDR3 has 16 amino acids. The CDR3 region is CASSLEALAGGGEQYF. CDR3 in DNA: TGCGCCAGCAGCTTGGAGGCCCTAGCGGGAGGGGGGGAGCAGTACTTC. Full variable domain (rest looked up from reference TRBV5-1 and TRBJ2-7): KAGVTQTPRYLIKTRGQQVTLSCSPISGHRSVSWYQQTPGQGLQFLFEYFSETQRNKGNFPGRFSGRQFSNSRSEMNVSTLELGDSALYLCASSLEALAGGGEQYFGPGTRLTVT.

This chain links TRBV28 with TRBJ1-1; TRBD1 might be the D (6 bases). Germline CDR1 is MDHEN and CDR2 is SYDVKM. The CDR3 has 14 amino acids. Trimming stripped 4 bases from V and 4 bases from J, with 13 bases between. The chain's CDR3 is CASSSRGTVTEAFF. CDR3 bases: TGTGCCAGCAGTTCCAGGGGAACCGTCACTGAAGCTTTCTTT.

The rearrangement links TRBV19 to TRBJ1-4; D is unclear. Per germline, CDR1 LNHDA and CDR2 SQIVND (reference sequence). With 6 bases removed from V and 5 bases from J, the gap between germline ends came to 7 bases. This CDR3 is 12 amino acids long. The CDR3 DNA is TGTGCCAGTAGGACATTAAATGAAAAACTGTTTTTT. As protein: CASRTLNEKLFF.

Only a few counts were recorded for this clone. This rearrangement joins TRBV2 to TRBJ2-7; 7 bases align to TRBD1. The CDR3 contains 15 residues. Germline trimming cut 4 bases from V and 5 bases from J; bases unmatched to any gene: 11. Germline loops: CDR1 SNHLY, CDR2 FYNNEI. The chain's CDR3 is CASSAQTGFKDEQYF. The CDR3 DNA is TGTGCCAGCAGTGCCCAGACAGGGTTTAAGGACGAGCAGTACTTC.

This chain links TRBV2 with TRBJ1-1, with D hard to call. Germline V gene data show CDR1 as SNHLY and CDR2 as FYNNEI. Between the trimmed V and J ends, which lost 6 bases and 1 base, there was a span of 9 bases. The CDR3 covers 13 residues. The CDR3 reads CASSTPSNTEAFF. As DNA, the CDR3 is TGTGCCAGCAGCACCCCCTCGAACACTGAAGCTTTCTTT.

The genes are TRBV6-6 and TRBJ2-5; 11 bases agree with TRBD1. V dropped 4 bases and J dropped 5; count of bases not matched to a gene: 6. From germline, CDR1 is MNHNY and CDR2 SVGAGI (reference sequence). CDR3 length: 15 residues. The CDR3 coding sequence is TGTGCCAGCAGTTTCCCCGGGACAGGGGGGGAGACCCAGTACTTC. It is translated as CASSFPGTGGETQYF.

The CDR3 DNA follows: TGTGCCGGAACAGGGGGCCGGTACGAGCAGTACTTC. Protein sequence: CAGTGGRYEQYF. The chain links TRBV21-1 to TRBJ2-7; the D call of TRBD1 is as the table states it, not checked on the DNA. TRBV21-1 is deemed a pseudogene. The CDR3 length is 12 residues.

This clone was observed a single time. The chain employs TRBV7-9 and TRBJ1-4; D remains unclear. Germline CDR1 reads SEHNR; CDR2 reads FQNEAQ (reference sequence). Trimming cost V 7 bases and J 1 base, with 10 bases left between them. The CDR3 spans 14 residues. DNA of the CDR3: TGTGCCAGCACCCCGATGGGAACTAATGAAAAACTGTTTTTT. Translated: CASTPMGTNEKLFF.

The chain couples TRBV6-2 or TRBV6-3 to TRBJ2-3; 9 bases line up with TRBD1. Losses at the gene ends were 5 bases for V and 7 bases for J; bases not matched to a gene: 4. The CDR3 totals 13 residues. Germline assignment: CDR1 MNHEY and CDR2 SVGEGT. The CDR3 loop reads CASSGTGLYTQYF. The CDR3, as DNA: TGTGCCAGCAGTGGGACAGGGCTTTATACGCAGTATTTT.

In DNA form, the CDR3 reads TGTGCCAGCAGTTTCAATAATTCACCCCTCCACTTT. Translation: CASSFNNSPLHF. This chain joins TRBV27 and TRBJ1-6; the D is unclear. V lost 3 bases, J lost 5 bases, and 2 bases lay in between. The CDR3 sequence is 12 residues long. Looked up from germline, CDR1 is MNHEY and CDR2 is SMNVEV (reference sequence).